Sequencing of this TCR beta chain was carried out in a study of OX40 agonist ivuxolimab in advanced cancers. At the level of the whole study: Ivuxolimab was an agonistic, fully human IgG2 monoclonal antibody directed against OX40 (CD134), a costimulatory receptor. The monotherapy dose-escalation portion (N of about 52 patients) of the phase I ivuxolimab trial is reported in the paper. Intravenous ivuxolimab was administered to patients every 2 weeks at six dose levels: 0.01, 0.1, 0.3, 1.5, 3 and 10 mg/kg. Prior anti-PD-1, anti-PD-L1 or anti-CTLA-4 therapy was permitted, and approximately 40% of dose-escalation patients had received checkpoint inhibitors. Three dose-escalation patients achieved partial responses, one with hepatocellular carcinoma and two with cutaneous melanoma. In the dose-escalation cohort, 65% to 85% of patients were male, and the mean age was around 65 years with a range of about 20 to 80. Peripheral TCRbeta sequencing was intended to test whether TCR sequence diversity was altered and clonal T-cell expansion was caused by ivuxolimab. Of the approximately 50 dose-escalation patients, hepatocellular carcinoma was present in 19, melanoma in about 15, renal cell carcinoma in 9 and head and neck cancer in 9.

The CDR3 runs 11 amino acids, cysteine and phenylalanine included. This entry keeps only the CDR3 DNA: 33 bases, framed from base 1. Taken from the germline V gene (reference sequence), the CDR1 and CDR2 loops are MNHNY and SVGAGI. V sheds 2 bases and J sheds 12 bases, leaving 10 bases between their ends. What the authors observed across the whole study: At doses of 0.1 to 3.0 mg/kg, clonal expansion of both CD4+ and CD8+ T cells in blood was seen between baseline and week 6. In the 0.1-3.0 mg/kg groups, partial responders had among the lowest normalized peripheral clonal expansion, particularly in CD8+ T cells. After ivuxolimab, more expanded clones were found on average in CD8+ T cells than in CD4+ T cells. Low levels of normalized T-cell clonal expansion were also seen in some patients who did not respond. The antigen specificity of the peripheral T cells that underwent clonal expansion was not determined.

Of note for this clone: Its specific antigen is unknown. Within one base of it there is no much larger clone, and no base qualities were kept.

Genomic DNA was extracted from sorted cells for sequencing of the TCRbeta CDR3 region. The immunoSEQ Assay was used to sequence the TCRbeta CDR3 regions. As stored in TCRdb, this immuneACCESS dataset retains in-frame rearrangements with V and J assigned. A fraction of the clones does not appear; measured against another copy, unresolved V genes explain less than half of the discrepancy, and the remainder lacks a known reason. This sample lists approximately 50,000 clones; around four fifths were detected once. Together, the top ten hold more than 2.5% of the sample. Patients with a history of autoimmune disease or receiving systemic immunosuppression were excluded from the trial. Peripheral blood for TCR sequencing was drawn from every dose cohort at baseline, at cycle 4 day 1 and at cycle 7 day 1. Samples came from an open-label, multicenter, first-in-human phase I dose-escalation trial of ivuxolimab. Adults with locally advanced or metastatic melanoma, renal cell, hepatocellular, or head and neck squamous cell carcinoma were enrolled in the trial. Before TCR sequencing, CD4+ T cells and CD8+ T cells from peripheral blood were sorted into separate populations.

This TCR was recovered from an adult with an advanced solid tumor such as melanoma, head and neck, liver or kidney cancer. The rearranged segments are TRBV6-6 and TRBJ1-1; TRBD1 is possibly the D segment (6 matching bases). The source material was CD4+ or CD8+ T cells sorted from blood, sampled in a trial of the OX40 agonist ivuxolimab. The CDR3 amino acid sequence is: CASSYGGPTFF. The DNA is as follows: TGTGCCAGCAGTTACGGGGGGCCGACTTTCTTT.